This T cell receptor beta chain was retrieved from a study of control samples from healthy donors and cancer patients. J was trimmed by 4 bases and V by 0 bases; bases with no gene match: 3. Germline loops: CDR1 SGDLS, CDR2 YYNGEE. This CDR3 is 16 amino acids long. The repertoire was sequenced with immunoSEQ multiplex PCR; TCRdb's copy has only in-frame clones and lacks some. The repertoire includes 100,000 or so clones, more than 85% of them detected once, and around 1.3% sits in the top ten. The sample was blood. The chain uses TRBV9 and TRBJ2-2; 10 nucleotides match TRBD2. The receptor comes from a woman aged 45-65 years in good health. The DNA of the CDR3 is TGTGCCAGCAGCGTAGTATCTAGCGGGAGCACCGGGGAGCTGTTTTTT. It specifies CASSVVSSGSTGELFF.